A selection of T cell receptor beta chains follows, all from one sample in a study of graft-versus-host responses after intestinal transplantation. These TCRs' antigens remain unknown. Assay: immunoSEQ multiplex PCR; the TCRdb copy retains only in-frame clones and omits some. The sample consists of about 64,000 clones, around nine tenths of them appearing once. The starting material was unstimulated CD8+ T cells sorted from spleen or lymph node cells, obtained before transplant. Receptors originate from a human donor who was the organ donor for an intestinal transplant. Each CDR3 is given with its conserved first and last residue. D genes are given only for firm matches. The size field is filled for only some rows; it gives once, few, many or a size class.

J: TRBJ2-1
D: TRBD2
V: TRBV11-2
size: NA
DNA: TGTGCCAGCAGCTTAGGGTTTGAGACTAGCGGGGGGTTTAATGAGCAGTTCTTC
CDR3: CASSLGFETSGGFNEQFF

J: TRBJ2-7
D: NA
V: TRBV5-1
size: NA
DNA: TGCGCCAGCAGCCCCGACAGACACCCCTACGAGCAGTACTTC
CDR3: CASSPDRHPYEQYF

J: TRBJ2-5
D: NA
V: TRBV9
size: NA
DNA: TGTGCCAGCAGCGTAGCCGGACTGGCTCAAGGACGAGAGACCCAGTACTTC
CDR3: CASSVAGLAQGRETQYF

J: TRBJ1-2
D: TRBD1
V: TRBV28
size: NA
DNA: TGTGCCAGCAGTTTTCATCCCGGGACAGGGGGAGAGGGCTACACCTTC
CDR3: CASSFHPGTGGEGYTF

J: TRBJ2-1
D: TRBD2
V: TRBV28
size: NA
DNA: TGTGCCAGCAAAGGTGTGCGGGAGGTCACGCCCTACAATGAGCAGTTCTTC
CDR3: CASKGVREVTPYNEQFF

J: TRBJ2-7
D: TRBD1
V: TRBV30
size: medium-sized
DNA: TGTGCCTCTTCCCCGGGACAGGGGTACGAGCAGTACTTC
CDR3: CASSPGQGYEQYF

J: TRBJ2-1
D: NA
V: TRBV30
size: NA
DNA: TGTGCCTGGAGTGTGAGCGGAAGTGAGCAGTTCTTC
CDR3: CAWSVSGSEQFF

J: TRBJ1-5
D: NA
V: TRBV6-6
size: NA
DNA: TGTGCCAGCAGACCCTCTCCCGGGTCTTTCAATCAGCCCCAGCATTTT
CDR3: CASRPSPGSFNQPQHF

J: TRBJ2-1
D: NA
V: TRBV18
size: NA
DNA: TGTGCCAGCTCACACGGACGGGAAGGGGGCAATGAGCAGTTCTTC
CDR3: CASSHGREGGNEQFF

J: TRBJ2-7
D: TRBD1
V: TRBV7-9
size: NA
DNA: TGTGCCAGCAGCCCCCGGGACAGGGACCCCTACGAGCAGTACTTC
CDR3: CASSPRDRDPYEQYF

J: TRBJ1-2
D: NA
V: TRBV28
size: once
DNA: TGTGCCAGCAGTGTATATCGCAGGGACTATGGCTACACCTTC
CDR3: CASSVYRRDYGYTF

J: TRBJ1-1
D: NA
V: TRBV6-1
size: NA
DNA: TGTGCCAGCAGTGAATGGAGTGGCACGAACACTGAAGCTTTCTTT
CDR3: CASSEWSGTNTEAFF

J: TRBJ2-1
D: NA
V: TRBV9
size: NA
DNA: TGTGCCAGCAGCGTTAGCAATGAGCAGTTCTTC
CDR3: CASSVSNEQFF

J: TRBJ1-1
D: TRBD1
V: TRBV4-1
size: once
DNA: TGCGCCAGCAGCCAAGGGGGACAGGGGACTGAAGCTTTCTTT
CDR3: CASSQGGQGTEAFF

J: TRBJ2-1
D: TRBD2
V: TRBV5-4
size: once
DNA: TGTGCCAGCAGCTTTAAGCGGGAGCAGTACAATGAGCAGTTCTTC
CDR3: CASSFKREQYNEQFF

J: TRBJ2-5
D: NA
V: TRBV13
size: NA
DNA: TGTGCCAGCAGCTCCCGCCGGGGTGCCCAAGAGACCCAGTACTTC
CDR3: CASSSRRGAQETQYF

J: TRBJ1-2
D: NA
V: TRBV30
size: NA
DNA: TGTGCCTGGAGTGGAGGCCACGCTAACTATGGCTACACCTTC
CDR3: CAWSGGHANYGYTF

J: TRBJ2-5
D: TRBD2
V: TRBV4-1
size: few
DNA: TGCGCCAGCAGCCAAGGTTTTTCTAGCGGACAAGAGACCCAGTACTTC
CDR3: CASSQGFSSGQETQYF

J: TRBJ2-1
D: NA
V: TRBV7-2
size: NA
DNA: TGTGCCAGCAGCTTAATCCCCGAGCGACTCAATGAGCAGTTCTTC
CDR3: CASSLIPERLNEQFF

J: TRBJ2-1
D: TRBD2
V: TRBV6-4
size: few
DNA: TGTGCCAGCAGTGAGGCTAGCGGGAGCAATGAGCAGTTCTTC
CDR3: CASSEASGSNEQFF

J: TRBJ1-2
D: NA
V: TRBV6-5
size: NA
DNA: TGTGCCAGCAGTTACCATCCGACAGCCCTCGGAGGCTACACCTTC
CDR3: CASSYHPTALGGYTF

J: TRBJ2-3
D: NA
V: TRBV7-3
size: NA
DNA: TGTGCCAGCAGCTTTATCGGGAACACAGATACGCAGTATTTT
CDR3: CASSFIGNTDTQYF

J: TRBJ1-1
D: NA
V: TRBV11-2
size: NA
DNA: TGTGCCAGCAGCTTAGGCGCGGAAGCTTTCTTT
CDR3: CASSLGAEAFF

J: TRBJ2-1
D: NA
V: TRBV6-4
size: NA
DNA: TGTGCCAGCAGTGACTCGATTGCAGGCGATGAGCAGTTCTTC
CDR3: CASSDSIAGDEQFF

J: TRBJ2-1
D: TRBD2
V: TRBV13
size: NA
DNA: TGTGCCAGCAGCACTAGCGGGACCTACAATGAGCAGTTCTTC
CDR3: CASSTSGTYNEQFF

J: TRBJ2-5
D: NA
V: TRBV9
size: NA
DNA: TGTGCCAGCAGCTCCAACAGGGATCGCGACGAAGAGACCCAGTACTTC
CDR3: CASSSNRDRDEETQYF

J: TRBJ2-1
D: TRBD2
V: TRBV5-5
size: NA
DNA: TGTGCCAGCAGCTGGGGACTAGCGGGAGGAGCCTGCTTCTTC
CDR3: CASSWGLAGGACFF

J: TRBJ2-2
D: TRBD1
V: TRBV7-8
size: NA
DNA: TGTGCCAGCACCCGGACAGGGAGTAATACCGGGGAGCTGTTTTTT
CDR3: CASTRTGSNTGELFF

J: TRBJ2-7
D: TRBD2
V: TRBV16
size: NA
DNA: TGTGCCAGCAGCCAATCGCGGGAGGGCCATCACGAGCAGTACTTC
CDR3: CASSQSREGHHEQYF

J: TRBJ2-1
D: TRBD1
V: TRBV19
size: NA
DNA: TGTGCCAGTAGTCACCCGGGACAGCACAATGAGCAGTTCTTC
CDR3: CASSHPGQHNEQFF

J: TRBJ1-1
D: NA
V: TRBV27
size: NA
DNA: TGTGCCAGCAGTCTCCCGAACACTGAAGCTTTCTTT
CDR3: CASSLPNTEAFF

J: TRBJ1-3
D: NA
V: TRBV28
size: NA
DNA: TGTGCCAGCGGAGGGCTTGGAAACACCATATATTTT
CDR3: CASGGLGNTIYF

J: TRBJ1-2
D: NA
V: TRBV27
size: NA
DNA: TGTGCCAGCAGCCTGGGGGGAGGGGCTGGCTACACCTTC
CDR3: CASSLGGGAGYTF

J: TRBJ2-1
D: TRBD2
V: TRBV4-3
size: NA
DNA: TGCGCCAGCAGCCAGGGTAGCGGGGCCTACAATGAGCAGTTCTTC
CDR3: CASSQGSGAYNEQFF

J: TRBJ1-1
D: TRBD1
V: TRBV7-2
size: NA
DNA: TGTGCCAGCAGCTTAGAATCAGGGGGCGATTTAGCTTTCTTT
CDR3: CASSLESGGDLAFF

J: TRBJ2-1
D: NA
V: TRBV29-1
size: NA
DNA: TGCAGCGTTGAAGTAGCCGTTTACAATGAGCAGTTCTTC
CDR3: CSVEVAVYNEQFF

J: TRBJ2-7
D: TRBD1
V: TRBV27
size: NA
DNA: TGTGCCAGCAGGAAGGGACAGTACTACGAGCAGTACTTC
CDR3: CASRKGQYYEQYF

J: TRBJ2-5
D: TRBD2
V: TRBV6-4
size: NA
DNA: TGTGCCAGCAGTGCCCCCACACGACTAGCGGGGGAGACCCAGTACTTC
CDR3: CASSAPTRLAGETQYF

J: TRBJ2-4
D: TRBD1
V: TRBV11-2
size: NA
DNA: TGTGCCAGCAGCTTAGGACAGGGGGCGAACATTCAGTACTTC
CDR3: CASSLGQGANIQYF

J: TRBJ2-5
D: TRBD2
V: TRBV28
size: NA
DNA: TGTGCCAGCAGTGAGGGACTAGCGGGAGACAAGACCCAGTACTTC
CDR3: CASSEGLAGDKTQYF

J: TRBJ2-7
D: TRBD2
V: TRBV27
size: NA
DNA: TGTGCCAGCAGTCCAAACTCAGCGGGAACGGGTGAGCAGTACTTC
CDR3: CASSPNSAGTGEQYF

J: TRBJ2-7
D: NA
V: TRBV9
size: NA
DNA: TGTGCCAGCAGCGTAGCTTGGGCGTCCTACGAGCAGTACTTC
CDR3: CASSVAWASYEQYF

J: TRBJ2-5
D: NA
V: TRBV19
size: NA
DNA: TGTGCCAGTAGTACGAGAGCACAAGAGACCCAGTACTTC
CDR3: CASSTRAQETQYF

J: TRBJ2-7
D: TRBD1
V: TRBV7-9
size: NA
DNA: TGTGCCAGCAGCCCGGACAGGGACGCGCAGTACTTC
CDR3: CASSPDRDAQYF

J: TRBJ1-5
D: NA
V: TRBV9
size: NA
DNA: TGTGCCAGCAGCGTAGGGCAGGGTAGCAATCAGCCCCAGCATTTT
CDR3: CASSVGQGSNQPQHF

J: TRBJ1-2
D: NA
V: TRBV10-3
size: NA
DNA: TGTGCCATCAGTGAACGGGTATATGGCTACACCTTC
CDR3: CAISERVYGYTF

J: TRBJ2-1
D: NA
V: TRBV5-1
size: NA
DNA: TGCGCCAGCAGCTTCGCGGGCGGCTCCTACAATGAGCAGTTCTTC
CDR3: CASSFAGGSYNEQFF

J: TRBJ2-7
D: NA
V: TRBV7-9
size: NA
DNA: TGTGCCATCCGGGACACTACTAGCGAAACATACGAGCAGTACTTC
CDR3: CAIRDTTSETYEQYF

J: TRBJ2-7
D: TRBD2
V: TRBV10-3
size: NA
DNA: TGTGCCATCAGTGATATAGCGGGAGAGAATGAGCAGTACTTC
CDR3: CAISDIAGENEQYF

J: TRBJ2-1
D: TRBD2
V: TRBV11-2
size: NA
DNA: TGTGCCAGCAGCTCCCGGACTAGCGGGAGTCTCGAGAATGAGCAGTTCTTC
CDR3: CASSSRTSGSLENEQFF

J: TRBJ2-1
D: NA
V: TRBV30
size: NA
DNA: TGTGCCTGGGGTGGGGAGACTTACAATGAGCAGTTCTTC
CDR3: CAWGGETYNEQFF

J: TRBJ2-7
D: NA
V: TRBV28
size: NA
DNA: TGTGCCAGCAGTCCCCCACTGGGGCCTACCTGGCGGGAGCAGTACTTC
CDR3: CASSPPLGPTWREQYF

J: TRBJ2-5
D: NA
V: TRBV11-2
size: NA
DNA: TGTGCCAGCAGCTCCCCTATTGAGACCCAGTACTTC
CDR3: CASSSPIETQYF

J: TRBJ2-1
D: TRBD2
V: TRBV19
size: NA
DNA: TGTGCCAGTAGTCTTACACTAGCGCGTAGCTCCTACAATGAGCAGTTCTTC
CDR3: CASSLTLARSSYNEQFF

J: TRBJ2-3
D: TRBD2
V: TRBV5-1
size: NA
DNA: TGCGCCAGCAGCTTGCCCAGGACTAGCAGACGCACAGATACGCAGTATTTT
CDR3: CASSLPRTSRRTDTQYF

J: TRBJ1-5
D: NA
V: TRBV27
size: once
DNA: TGTGCCAGCAGTTTAAACGCAGGGAATCAGCCCCAGCATTTT
CDR3: CASSLNAGNQPQHF

J: TRBJ2-1
D: NA
V: TRBV29-1
size: NA
DNA: TGCAGCGCCGTCTCCTCCGGGACTCCGAGCTCCTACAATGAGCAGTTCTTC
CDR3: CSAVSSGTPSSYNEQFF

J: TRBJ1-1
D: NA
V: TRBV28
size: once
DNA: TGTGCCAGCACCCTTAGGTTGGGGGGCACTGAAGCTTTCTTT
CDR3: CASTLRLGGTEAFF

J: TRBJ1-2
D: NA
V: TRBV6-1
size: NA
DNA: TGTGCCAGCAGTGACGACCCCGACAGGATCTATGGCTACACCTTC
CDR3: CASSDDPDRIYGYTF